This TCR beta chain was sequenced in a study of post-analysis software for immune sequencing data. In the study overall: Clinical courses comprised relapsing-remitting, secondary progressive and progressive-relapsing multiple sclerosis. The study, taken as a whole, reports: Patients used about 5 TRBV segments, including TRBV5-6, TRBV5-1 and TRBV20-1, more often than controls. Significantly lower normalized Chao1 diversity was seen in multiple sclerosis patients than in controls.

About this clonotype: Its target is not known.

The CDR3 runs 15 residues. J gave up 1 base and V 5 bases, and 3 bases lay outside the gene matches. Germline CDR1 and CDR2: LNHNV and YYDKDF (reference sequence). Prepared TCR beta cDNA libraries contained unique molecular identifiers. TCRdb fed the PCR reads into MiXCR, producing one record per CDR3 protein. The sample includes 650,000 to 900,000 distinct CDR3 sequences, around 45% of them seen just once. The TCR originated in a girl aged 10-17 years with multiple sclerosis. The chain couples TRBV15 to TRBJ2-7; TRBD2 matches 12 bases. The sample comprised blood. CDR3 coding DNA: TGTGCCACCAGCCGACTAGCGGGGGCTTCCTACGAGCAGTACTTC. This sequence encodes CATSRLAGASYEQYF.